The 20 T cell receptor beta chains listed next were all sequenced from one sample in a study of OX40 agonist ivuxolimab in advanced cancers. Clones were sequenced by immunoSEQ multiplex PCR, and TCRdb holds only the in-frame ones, with some missing. Of 55,000 to 90,000 clones in the sample, roughly 90% were seen once. Sequencing was performed on CD4+ or CD8+ T cells sorted from blood, taken in a trial of the OX40 agonist ivuxolimab. These receptor sequences come from an adult with an advanced solid tumor such as melanoma, head and neck, liver or kidney cancer.

For this clone: Other DNA sequences from this sample encode an identical CDR3 as well. The chain carries TRBV2 and TRBJ2-5, with a possible D match to TRBD1 (6 bases). Trimming pared 10 bases from V and 2 bases from J, leaving 17 bases between. Germline lookup yields CDR1 SNHLY and CDR2 FYNNEI. The CDR3 is made up of 14 amino acids. CDR3: CATGLWGQQETQYF. DNA of the CDR3: TGTGCCACCGGACTCTGGGGGCAGCAAGAGACCCAGTACTTC.

This chain joins TRBV5-1 and TRBJ2-7; TRBD2 matches 10 bases. V was pared by 5 bases and J by 4 bases, with 9 bases of the junction left unmatched. The CDR3 loop spans 15 amino acids. The V gene's germline CDR1 is SGHRS and CDR2 YFSETQ. This CDR3 is CASSLSGGPEYEQYF. The DNA of the CDR3 is TGCGCCAGCAGTCTTAGCGGGGGGCCGGAATACGAGCAGTACTTC.

The chain joins TRBV2 to TRBJ1-1; TRBD1 matches 7 bases. The ends lost 5 bases at V and 4 bases at J; junction bases unmatched: 7. CDR1 is SNHLY, CDR2 FYNNEI, per germline. CDR3 size: 14 residues. CDR3 sequence: CASSLQGGSTEAFF. CDR3 nucleotides: TGTGCCAGCAGTTTGCAGGGGGGGTCCACTGAAGCTTTCTTT. The whole variable domain, remainder taken from reference TRBV2 and TRBJ1-1, is EPEVTQTPSHQVTQMGQEVILRCVPISNHLYFYWYRQILGQKVEFLVSFYNNEISEKSEIFDDQFSVERPDGSNFTLKIRSTKLEDSAMYFCASSLQGGSTEAFFGQGTRLTVV.

CDR3 DNA: TGTGCCAGCGGAGGATCCGCGAACACCGGGGAGCTGTTTTTT. This gives the protein CASGGSANTGELFF. V gene TRBV6-1 combines with J gene TRBJ2-2; possible D gene TRBD2, 5 bases. This CDR3 spans 14 amino acids. The germline V gene has CDR1 MNHNS and CDR2 SASEGT. V was pared by 8 bases and J by 0 bases, with 10 bases between.

This chain uses TRBV7-2 with TRBJ2-1; 9 positions match TRBD2. J was trimmed by 2 bases and V by 1 base; bases with no gene match: 9. The CDR3 has 18 residues. Germline V gene lookup returns CDR1 SGHTA and CDR2 FQGNSA. This CDR3 reads CASSLGLAVPEAYNEQFF. The CDR3 coding sequence is TGTGCCAGCAGCTTAGGACTAGCGGTCCCCGAGGCCTACAATGAGCAGTTCTTC.

This chain connects TRBV5-5 to TRBJ1-4; D is unclear. V lost 0 bases to trimming and J lost 6 bases, with 18 bases between them. Per germline, CDR1 SGHKS and CDR2 YYEKEE (reference sequence). The CDR3 consists of 17 residues. The CDR3 sequence is CASSLDVGVPVDEKLFF. The CDR3 DNA sequence: TGTGCCAGCAGCTTGGATGTTGGAGTGCCAGTGGATGAAAAACTGTTTTTT. The full variable domain, its missing parts supplied by reference TRBV5-5 and TRBJ1-4, is DAGVTQSPTHLIKTRGQQVTLRCSPISGHKSVSWYQQVLGQGPQFIFQYYEKEERGRGNFPDRFSARQFPNYSSELNVNALLLGDSALYLCASSLDVGVPVDEKLFFGSGTQLSVL.

This chain links TRBV18 with TRBJ1-5; 12 positions match TRBD1. The germline V gene encodes CDR1 KGHSH and CDR2 LQKENI. The J segment lost 0 bases and the V segment lost 4 bases, leaving 7 bases of the junction unmatched. The length of the CDR3 is 18 residues. Here the CDR3 reads CASSRGTGGVDSNQPQHF. The CDR3 bases are TGTGCCAGCTCACGCGGGACAGGGGGCGTCGATAGCAATCAGCCCCAGCATTTT.

This chain connects TRBV7-9 to TRBJ1-1; D is perhaps TRBD1 (5 bases). Deletions cut 1 base from V and 0 bases from J, with 6 bases between. Germline V gene data show CDR1 as SEHNR and CDR2 as FQNEAQ (reference sequence). This CDR3 is built from 14 residues. The CDR3 sequence is CASSLGGLNTEAFF. The CDR3 coding sequence is TGTGCCAGCAGCTTAGGGGGCCTGAACACTGAAGCTTTCTTT.

The rearrangement links TRBV9 to TRBJ2-7, with TRBD1 identical over 8 bases. Germline CDR1 SGDLS, CDR2 YYNGEE. The CDR3 consists of 15 residues. Losses at the gene ends were 1 base for V and 5 bases for J; bases not matched to a gene: 8. CDR3 amino acids: CASSVLGQGTHEQYF. Here the CDR3 DNA reads TGTGCCAGCAGCGTACTAGGACAGGGAACCCACGAGCAGTACTTC. The full variable domain, in which reference TRBV9 and TRBJ2-7 provide the parts outside the CDR3, is DSGVTQTPKHLITATGQRVTLRCSPRSGDLSVYWYQQSLDQGLQFLIQYYNGEERAKGNILERFSAQQFPDLHSELNLSSLELGDSALYFCASSVLGQGTHEQYFGPGTRLTVT.

The chain recombines TRBV5-1 with TRBJ2-5; TRBD2 matches 10 bases. The germline CDR1 and CDR2 sequences are SGHRS and YFSETQ. This CDR3 has 16 amino acids. Trimming cost V 2 bases and J 4 bases; bases outside gene matches: 8. In nucleotides, the CDR3 is TGCGCCAGCAGCTTACAAGCGGGGGGGCCTTCAGAGACCCAGTACTTC. Translating it yields CASSLQAGGPSETQYF.

The chain employs TRBV7-9 and TRBJ2-5, with 10 bases fitting TRBD1. Looked up from germline, CDR1 is SEHNR and CDR2 is FQNEAQ (reference sequence). The CDR3 spans 17 residues. The trim removed 5 bases at V and 4 bases at J, leaving 13 bases unmatched. CDR3 sequence reads: CASSLTPRDRGLETQYF. DNA of the CDR3: TGTGCCAGCAGCCTTACCCCCCGGGACAGGGGTTTAGAGACCCAGTACTTC.

The V gene is TRBV6-1, the J gene TRBJ2-7; the D gene is possibly TRBD2 (6 bases). This CDR3 is built from 12 residues. Germline CDR1 reads MNHNS; CDR2 reads SASEGT. Trimming took off 8 bases at V and 1 base at J, with 9 bases between the two ends. The CDR3 sequence: CASAGLSYEQYF. CDR3 coding DNA: TGTGCCAGCGCGGGGCTTTCCTACGAGCAGTACTTC.

The chain couples TRBV29-1 to TRBJ2-7, with 12 bases fitting TRBD1. CDR1 is SQVTM, CDR2 ANQGSEA, per germline. With 6 bases clipped from V and 6 bases from J, the junction kept 12 bases outside the gene matches. The CDR3 spans 15 residues. CDR3 region: CSVTGTGGYNFEQYF. The CDR3 nucleotides are TGCAGCGTCACCGGGACAGGGGGCTACAATTTCGAGCAGTACTTC.

The chain links TRBV9 to TRBJ2-1; 7 nucleotides align to TRBD2. Trimming removed 3 bases from V and 0 bases from J; junction bases left unmatched: 3. The CDR3 contains 15 residues. CDR1 is SGDLS, CDR2 YYNGEE, per germline. CDR3 DNA: TGTGCCAGCAGCGCTCGGGGGGACTCCTACAATGAGCAGTTCTTC. Amino acid sequence: CASSARGDSYNEQFF. The whole variable domain, remainder taken from reference TRBV9 and TRBJ2-1, is DSGVTQTPKHLITATGQRVTLRCSPRSGDLSVYWYQQSLDQGLQFLIQYYNGEERAKGNILERFSAQQFPDLHSELNLSSLELGDSALYFCASSARGDSYNEQFFGPGTRLTVL.

This chain uses TRBV5-4 with TRBJ1-6, with D tentatively TRBD1 (6 bases). Trimming left V 2 bases short and J 7 bases short, with 19 bases between. The CDR3 has 17 residues. CDR1 SGHNT and CDR2 YYREEE come from the germline V gene (reference sequence). CDR3 bases: TGTGCCAGCAGCTTCATGCAGGGGTCATATAAGAATTCACCCCTCCACTTT. Amino acids: CASSFMQGSYKNSPLHF.

The rearrangement joins TRBV5-1 to TRBJ1-4, with D possibly being TRBD1 (5 bases). V gave up 0 bases and J gave up 4 bases, with 16 bases separating them. Germline CDR1 reads SGHRS; CDR2 reads YFSETQ. The CDR3 has 17 amino acids. This chain's CDR3 is CASSLAQGPEGNEKLFF. The CDR3 region has the DNA TGCGCCAGCAGCTTGGCGCAGGGCCCCGAGGGTAATGAAAAACTGTTTTTT.

This clone was recorded only once. The chain uses TRBV7-2 and TRBJ2-1; TRBD1 aligns across 10 bases. V was pared by 5 bases and J by 1 base, with 2 bases of the junction left unmatched. This CDR3 contains 15 residues. Germline V gene sequence: CDR1 SGHTA, CDR2 FQGNSA. The CDR3 nucleotides are TGTGCCAGCAGCCCGGACAGGGGGTCCTACAATGAGCAGTTCTTC. It is translated as CASSPDRGSYNEQFF.

This rearrangement joins TRBV27 to TRBJ2-1, with D maybe TRBD2 (5 bases). The V end was cut by 6 bases, the J end by 7 bases, with 10 bases between. CDR1 is MNHEY and CDR2 is SMNVEV in the germline V gene (reference sequence). The CDR3 has 12 residues. The CDR3, as DNA: TGTGCCAGCAGGCATCCGGGGAATGAGCAGTTCTTC. This encodes CASRHPGNEQFF.

V usage is TRBV5-1 and J usage is TRBJ2-5; possibly TRBD2 for D (6 bases). Germline lookup yields CDR1 SGHRS and CDR2 YFSETQ. The CDR3 loop spans 13 amino acids. V was shortened by 2 bases and J by 7 bases, with 12 bases between the two germline ends. The CDR3 spells CASSFEPEGTQYF. Here the CDR3 DNA reads TGCGCCAGCAGCTTTGAACCGGAGGGGACCCAGTACTTC.

The rearrangement links TRBV13 to TRBJ2-7; D tentatively fits TRBD1 or TRBD2 (6 bases each). V shed 5 bases and J shed 5 bases, with 16 bases lying between them. The germline V gene has CDR1 PRHDT and CDR2 FYEKMQ (reference sequence). The CDR3 is 14 amino acids. CDR3 nucleotides: TGTGCCAGCAGCCCGCGGGGCAGGGGTAACGAGCAGTACTTC. Residues: CASSPRGRGNEQYF.